The clone carrying this TCR beta chain has a handful of counts. Its specificity is not known. Trimming removed 4 bases at V and 4 bases at J, with 17 bases between. CDR3 size: 16 residues. Looked up from germline, CDR1 is SGHDT and CDR2 is YYEEEE. The sample originates from a study of response to subunit inactivated influenza vaccine. Study-wide findings and caveats: Authors suggested that a seasonal influenza vaccination recruits few new T cells each time.

TCRdb re-analysed the RT-PCR reads in MiXCR, keeping a single row per CDR3 protein. Of 550,000 to 800,000 distinct CDR3 sequences in the sample, 11% to 15% were seen once. V usage is TRBV5-6 and J usage is TRBJ1-4, with D tentatively TRBD1 (5 bases). Here the sequenced sample was PBMCs from blood, taken around 15 days before vaccination. The sequence derives from a man aged 45-60 years who received an inactivated influenza vaccine. DNA of the CDR3: TGTGCCAGCAGCACCCGATACCGGGACGGTAATGAAAAACTGTTTTTT. Its translation: CASSTRYRDGNEKLFF. Variable domain in full (rest from reference TRBV5-6 and TRBJ1-4): DAGVTQSPTHLIKTRGQQVTLRCSPKSGHDTVSWYQQALGQGPQFIFQYYEEEERQRGNFPDRFSGHQFPNYSSELNVNALLLGDSALYLCASSTRYRDGNEKLFFGSGTQLSVL.